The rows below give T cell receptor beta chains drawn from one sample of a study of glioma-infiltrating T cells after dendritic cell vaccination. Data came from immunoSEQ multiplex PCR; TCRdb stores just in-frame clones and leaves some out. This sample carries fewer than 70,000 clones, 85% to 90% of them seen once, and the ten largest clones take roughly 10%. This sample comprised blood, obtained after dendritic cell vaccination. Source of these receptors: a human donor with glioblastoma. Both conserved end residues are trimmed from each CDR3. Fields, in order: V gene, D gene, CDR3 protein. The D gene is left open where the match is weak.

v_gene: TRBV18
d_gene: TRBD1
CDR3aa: ASSRGTGEGNTEAF

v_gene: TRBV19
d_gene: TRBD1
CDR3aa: ASRHRTGGSNQPQH

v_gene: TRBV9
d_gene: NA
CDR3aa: ASSVGQTNTGELF

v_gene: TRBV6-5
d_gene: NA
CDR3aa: ASSERGTNYEQY

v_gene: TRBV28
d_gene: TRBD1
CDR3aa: ASSFAGTGIYEQY

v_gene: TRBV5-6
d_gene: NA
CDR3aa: ASSLPTGMEGARETQY

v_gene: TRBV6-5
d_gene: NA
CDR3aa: ASRRGGNQPQH

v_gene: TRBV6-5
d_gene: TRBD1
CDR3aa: ASKLQGFYNSPLH

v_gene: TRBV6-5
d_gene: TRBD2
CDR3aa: ASSYRGGVLYEQY

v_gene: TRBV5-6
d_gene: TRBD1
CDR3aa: ASSSGTGSNQPQH

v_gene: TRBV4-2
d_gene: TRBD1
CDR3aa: ASSQGDRGGGYT

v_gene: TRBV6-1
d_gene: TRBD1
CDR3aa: ASSEVQGTHNEQF

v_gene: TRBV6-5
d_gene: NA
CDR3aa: ATQRGGNTGELF

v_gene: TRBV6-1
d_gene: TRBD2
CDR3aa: ASSELAGAVLSTDTQY

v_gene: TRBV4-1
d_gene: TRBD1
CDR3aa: ASSPFLRDREF

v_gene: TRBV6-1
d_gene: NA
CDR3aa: ASSEWLRSNEQF

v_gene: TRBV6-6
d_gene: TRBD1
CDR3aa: ASSTRQGRAPLH

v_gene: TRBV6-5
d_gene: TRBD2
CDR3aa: ASTRTSGKETQY

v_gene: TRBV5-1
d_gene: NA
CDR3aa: ASSSNPGSLGTGANVLT

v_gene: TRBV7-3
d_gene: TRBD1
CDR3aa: ASSLAGGSPDTQY